This is a list of T cell receptor beta chains from one sample in a study of T cells after yellow fever vaccination. Each CDR3 protein gets one entry after TCRdb re-called the 5' RACE reads with MiXCR. This sample has some 300,000 distinct CDR3 sequences, with approximately 11% found just once. The sample here was CD4+ T cells sorted from PBMCs, taken 45 days after the yellow fever booster vaccination. These receptor sequences come from a man younger than 30 who received the YFV17D yellow fever vaccine. Both conserved end residues are part of each CDR3. A D gene is named only where the DNA matches it firmly. For some rows the clone size is stated as once, few or many, or as a class when expanded; others skip it.

clone size | J gene | V gene | D gene | CDR3 protein | CDR3 DNA
many | TRBJ1-4 | TRBV4-3 | TRBD1 | CASSPGQGSEKLFF | TGCGCCAGCAGCCCAGGACAGGGGAGTGAAAAACTGTTTTTT
NA | TRBJ1-2 | TRBV19 | TRBD1 | CATAPRTGRLWTNYGYTF | TGTGCCACCGCTCCCCGGACAGGGCGCTTATGGACTAACTATGGCTACACCTTC
few | TRBJ1-1 | TRBV5-1 | NA | CASKEPLLSTEAFF | TGCGCCAGCAAGGAGCCGCTCTTGAGCACTGAAGCTTTCTTT
many | TRBJ2-3 | TRBV12-3/TRBV12-4 | TRBD1 | CASSPNNRDRVSADTQYF | TGTGCCAGCAGTCCGAATAACCGGGACAGGGTATCAGCAGATACGCAGTATTTT
NA | TRBJ2-3 | TRBV4-3 | TRBD2 | CASSQAPSGADTQYF | TGCGCCAGCAGCCAAGCCCCTAGCGGAGCAGATACGCAGTATTTT
few | TRBJ2-3 | TRBV12-3/TRBV12-4 | TRBD1 | CASSPFTGGSYTDTQYF | TGTGCCAGCAGCCCCTTCACAGGGGGCTCTTACACAGATACGCAGTATTTT
NA | TRBJ2-3 | TRBV27 | NA | CASSLDWSEQYF | TGTGCCAGCAGTTTAGATTGGTCAGAGCAGTATTTT
many | TRBJ2-5 | TRBV5-1 | NA | CASTNSRGQETQYF | TGCGCCAGCACGAATAGTCGGGGTCAAGAGACCCAGTACTTC
NA | TRBJ2-5 | TRBV20-1 | NA | CSAPPGREETQYF | TGCAGTGCTCCTCCGGGACGGGAAGAGACCCAGTACTTC
NA | TRBJ2-7 | TRBV10-3 | NA | CAIRSGLGTYEQYF | TGTGCCATCAGGTCCGGACTGGGGACCTACGAGCAGTACTTC
few | TRBJ1-2 | TRBV6-1 | NA | CASSEARGTVNYGYTF | TGTGCCAGCAGTGAAGCGCGAGGGACCGTTAACTATGGCTACACCTTC
NA | TRBJ1-4 | TRBV4-3 | NA | CASSQRELGEKLFF | TGCGCCAGCAGCCAAAGGGAACTCGGTGAAAAACTGTTTTTT
many | TRBJ2-3 | TRBV5-4 | NA | CASSLGLAVTDTQYF | TGTGCCAGCAGCTTGGGTCTAGCCGTCACAGATACGCAGTATTTT
NA | TRBJ1-5 | TRBV4-3 | TRBD1 | CASSRDRGRPQHF | TGCGCCAGCAGCCGTGACAGGGGGAGGCCCCAGCATTTT
few | TRBJ2-7 | TRBV27 | NA | CASSLSAGLYEQYF | TGTGCCAGCAGTTTATCAGCAGGTCTCTACGAGCAGTACTTC
many | TRBJ1-1 | TRBV29-1 | NA | CSVDRGLNTEAFF | TGCAGCGTTGACCGGGGGCTGAACACTGAAGCTTTCTTT
NA | TRBJ2-3 | TRBV29-1 | NA | CSVEPQGVGTDTQYF | TGCAGCGTTGAACCCCAGGGTGTGGGCACAGATACGCAGTATTTT
once | TRBJ2-7 | TRBV6-6 | NA | CASSYSGKYEQYF | TGTGCCAGCAGTTACTCGGGAAAGTACGAGCAGTACTTC
few | TRBJ1-2 | TRBV11-2 | NA | CASSPNLWGYTF | TGTGCCAGCAGCCCCAATTTGTGGGGCTACACCTTC
few | TRBJ1-3 | TRBV7-2 | NA | CASSFSSGQYLYF | TGTGCCAGCAGCTTTTCCAGCGGACAGTATCTATATTTT
NA | TRBJ2-1 | TRBV27 | TRBD1 | CASSFGRGNYNEQFF | TGTGCCAGCAGTTTCGGCAGGGGGAATTACAATGAGCAGTTCTTC
NA | TRBJ1-1 | TRBV6-4 | NA | CASGGWDGNTEAFF | TGTGCCAGCGGAGGTTGGGACGGTAACACTGAAGCTTTCTTT
few | TRBJ1-1 | TRBV5-1 | NA | CASVRSGTEAFF | TGCGCCAGCGTGAGGTCGGGAACTGAAGCTTTCTTT
few | TRBJ1-3 | TRBV5-1 | NA | CASSLGVNSGNTIYF | TGCGCCAGCAGCTTAGGGGTGAACTCTGGAAACACCATATATTTT
NA | TRBJ2-4 | TRBV4-3 | TRBD2 | CASRGGGIQYF | TGCGCCAGCAGGGGGGGGGGCATTCAGTACTTC
few | TRBJ1-6 | TRBV2 | NA | CALQSSDLPSSYNSPLHF | TGTGCCCTACAGTCATCGGACCTACCAAGCTCCTATAATTCACCCCTCCACTTT
many | TRBJ2-4 | TRBV10-1 | TRBD1 | CASSEDFRGPKNIQYF | TGCGCCAGCAGTGAAGATTTTAGGGGGCCCAAAAACATTCAGTACTTC
many | TRBJ2-5 | TRBV6-5 | NA | CASSYREGETQYF | TGTGCCAGCAGTTACCGGGAAGGGGAGACCCAGTACTTC
few | TRBJ1-1 | TRBV5-1 | NA | CASSFWTAGLNTEAFF | TGCGCCAGCAGCTTCTGGACGGCAGGACTGAACACTGAAGCTTTCTTT
few | TRBJ1-4 | TRBV4-3 | TRBD1 | CASSQEGQGANEKLFF | TGCGCCAGCAGCCAAGAGGGACAGGGGGCGAATGAAAAACTGTTTTTT
NA | TRBJ1-2 | TRBV6-1 | NA | CASILVPADYGYTF | TGTGCCAGCATACTCGTTCCGGCAGACTATGGCTACACCTTC
NA | TRBJ1-2 | TRBV20-1 | TRBD1 | CSADGTGSSNYGYTF | TGCAGTGCGGACGGGACAGGGAGTTCTAACTATGGCTACACCTTC
NA | TRBJ2-2 | TRBV5-1 | TRBD1 | CASSSRPGGDTGELFF | TGCGCCAGCAGCTCAAGGCCAGGGGGAGACACCGGGGAGCTGTTTTTT
few | TRBJ2-5 | TRBV5-1 | TRBD2 | CASSLLPSGGGVQETQYF | TGCGCCAGCAGCTTGTTACCTAGCGGGGGAGGTGTCCAAGAGACCCAGTACTTC
few | TRBJ2-5 | TRBV3-1 | NA | CASSRISRVQYF | TGTGCCAGCAGCCGGATCAGCAGGGTCCAGTACTTC
few | TRBJ2-4 | TRBV28 | TRBD1 | CASKPGQENIQYF | TGTGCCAGCAAACCGGGACAGGAAAACATTCAGTACTTC
NA | TRBJ1-4 | TRBV5-1 | TRBD1 | CASSSGQGAIEKLFF | TGCGCCAGCAGCTCAGGACAGGGGGCGATTGAAAAACTGTTTTTT
few | TRBJ2-5 | TRBV5-1 | TRBD1 | CASSLQGSQETQYF | TGCGCCAGCAGCTTACAGGGGTCACAAGAGACCCAGTACTTC
NA | TRBJ1-1 | TRBV24-1 | TRBD1 | CATSDRNRGEAFF | TGTGCCACCAGTGACCGTAACAGGGGAGAAGCTTTCTTT
many | TRBJ2-6 | TRBV7-9 | NA | CASSSWTITGANVLTF | TGTGCCAGCAGCTCCTGGACGATCACTGGGGCCAACGTCCTGACTTTC
few | TRBJ2-2 | TRBV11-1 | TRBD1 | CASSTDRVKIPGELFF | TGTGCCAGCAGCACAGACAGGGTAAAAATCCCCGGGGAGCTGTTTTTT
many | TRBJ2-1 | TRBV7-9 | TRBD2 | CASSGRGNEQFF | TGTGCCAGCAGCGGGAGGGGCAATGAGCAGTTCTTC
few | TRBJ1-1 | TRBV9 | NA | CASSIIGEGEAFF | TGTGCCAGCAGCATTATAGGGGAGGGCGAAGCTTTCTTT
NA | TRBJ2-1 | TRBV7-8 | NA | CASSQTTYNEQFF | TGTGCCAGCAGCCAAACAACGTACAATGAGCAGTTCTTC